Shown below are 30 T cell receptor beta chains from a single sample sequenced in a study of breast tumors, draining lymph nodes, adjacent tissues. One entry per CDR3 protein results from TCRdb running MiXCR on the multiplex PCR reads. The sample shows 150,000 to 200,000 distinct CDR3 sequences, around a third of them seen only once. Axillary draining lymph nodes of breast cancer patients supplied the node samples. The sample taken for sequencing was axillary lymph node tissue. These receptors were obtained from a female donor with breast cancer. Some clones in this sample may be carry-over from other donors' samples.

Many counts were recorded for this clonotype. V is TRBV7-8 and J is TRBJ1-6, with a tentative D call TRBD1 (5 bases). CDR3 length: 16 residues. Looked up from germline, CDR1 is SGHVS and CDR2 is FQNEAQ. The V and J ends lost 6 bases and 10 bases respectively, with 22 bases between them. Here the CDR3 DNA reads TGTGCCAGCAGTTTGTTGGGACGGGCCCCGGGGTCACCCCTCCACTTT. This sequence encodes CASSLLGRAPGSPLHF.

This clonotype has ten or more counts. The CDR3 DNA sequence: TGTGCCAGCAGTTTTCGTTCACCCCTCCACTTT. Translated, it gives CASSFRSPLHF. The chain uses TRBV28 and TRBJ1-6, with D unclear. Trimming stripped 3 bases from V and 9 bases from J, with 3 bases between. This CDR3 contains 11 residues. Germline CDR1 MDHEN, CDR2 SYDVKM. The whole variable domain, remainder taken from reference TRBV28 and TRBJ1-6, is DVKVTQSSRYLVKRTGEKVFLECVQDMDHENMFWYRQDPGLGLRLIYFSYDVKMKEKGDIPEGYSVSREKKERFSLILESASTNQTSMYLCASSFRSPLHFGNGTRLTVT.

V and J are TRBV20-1 and TRBJ2-4; a possible D gene is TRBD1 (6 bases). This CDR3 comprises 14 residues. CDR1 DFQATT and CDR2 SNEGSKA come from the germline V gene (reference sequence). V shed 0 bases and J shed 6 bases, with 12 bases lying between them. CDR3 loop: CSARDGGLLNIQYF. The CDR3 DNA reads TGCAGTGCTAGAGATGGGGGCTTACTAAACATTCAGTACTTC.

The table lists this clonotype with many counts. The chain carries TRBV10-3 and TRBJ2-1, with 8 bases aligning to TRBD1. Trimming at V came to 10 bases and at J to 6 bases, leaving 8 bases not matched to a gene. Germline loops: CDR1 ENHRY, CDR2 SYGVKD. The CDR3 sequence is 13 residues long. The CDR3 spells CATRQGSTNEQFF. In DNA, the CDR3 is TGTGCCACCAGACAGGGGTCTACCAATGAGCAGTTCTTC.

This CDR3 reads CASSWNGQGDSNQPQHF. The CDR3 DNA reads TGCGCCAGCAGCTGGAACGGACAGGGAGATAGCAATCAGCCCCAGCATTTT. V and J are TRBV5-1 and TRBJ1-5; 8 bases agree with TRBD1. The CDR3 length is 17 residues. Germline V lookup: CDR1 SGHRS, CDR2 YFSETQ. Trimming at V came to 3 bases and at J to 0 bases, leaving 8 bases not matched to a gene.

This clonotype came up many times. The chain carries TRBV7-6 and TRBJ2-7; 9 bases map to TRBD1. Germline values: CDR1 SGHVS, CDR2 FNYEAQ. This CDR3 comprises 17 residues. V gave up 5 bases and J gave up 1 base; unmatched junction bases: 12. Here the CDR3 reads CASSVQSPGQGSYEQYF. In DNA form, the CDR3 reads TGTGCCAGCAGCGTGCAATCTCCGGGACAGGGATCCTACGAGCAGTACTTC.

This clonotype was observed a handful of times. J is TRBJ1-5 and V is TRBV3-1, with D unresolved. V was trimmed by 0 bases and J by 3 bases, leaving 9 bases between them. The germline gives CDR1 LGHDT, CDR2 YNNKEL (reference sequence). The CDR3 totals 15 residues. The CDR3 protein is CASSQDLRNNQPQHF. The CDR3 coding sequence is TGTGCCAGCAGCCAAGATCTCAGAAACAATCAGCCCCAGCATTTT.

This clonotype has ten or more counts. J is TRBJ1-2 and V is TRBV11-2, with 8 bases matching TRBD1. The CDR3 is 14 amino acids. V shed 2 bases, J shed 4 bases, and the junction held 3 bases outside the gene matches. Germline V lookup: CDR1 SGHAT, CDR2 FQNNGV. The CDR3 DNA reads TGTGCCAGCAGCTTAACAGGGGGGTTCTATGGCTACACCTTC. It codes for CASSLTGGFYGYTF.

This clonotype was counted at least ten times. V and J are TRBV18 and TRBJ2-1; possibly TRBD2 for D (6 bases). Germline CDR1 is KGHSH and CDR2 is LQKENI. V lost 0 bases and J lost 8, with 8 bases in between. The CDR3 consists of 13 residues. Written as DNA, the CDR3 is TGTGCCAGCTCACCACCGGGAGGCGATGAGCAGTTCTTC. Its translation is CASSPPGGDEQFF.

The chain combines TRBV7-2 with TRBJ2-2; TRBD2 agrees at 8 bases. V shed 6 bases, J shed 7 bases, and the junction held 4 bases outside the gene matches. Germline V gene lookup returns CDR1 SGHTA and CDR2 FQGNSA. The CDR3 loop spans 13 amino acids. CDR3 sequence reads: CASRGGTSGELFF. CDR3 nucleotide sequence: TGTGCCAGCAGGGGAGGGACTAGCGGGGAGCTGTTTTTT. Full variable domain (rest looked up from reference TRBV7-2 and TRBJ2-2): GAGVSQSPSNKVTEKGKDVELRCDPISGHTALYWYRQSLGQGLEFLIYFQGNSAPDKSGLPSDRFSAERTGGSVSTLTIQRTQQEDSAVYLCASRGGTSGELFFGEGSRLTVL.

The chain joins TRBV12-3 or TRBV12-4 to TRBJ2-3; 10 bases line up with TRBD2. The trim removed 6 bases at V and 3 bases at J, leaving 3 bases unmatched. The CDR3 runs 14 residues. CDR3 nucleotides: TGTGCCAGCAGAATGACTAGCGGGACAGATACGCAGTATTTT. Encoded protein: CASRMTSGTDTQYF.

This clonotype was found many times. A much larger clone is a single base away; this may be a read error. The V gene is TRBV7-7, the J gene TRBJ2-5; the match to TRBD2 covers 10 bases. This CDR3 is built from 15 residues. The V gene's germline CDR1 is SSHAT and CDR2 FNYEAQ (reference sequence). CDR3 amino acids: CASSVSGTSVKTQHF. The CDR3 region has the DNA TGTGCTAGCAGCGTATCCGGGACTAGCGTGAAGACCCAGCACTTC.

The V and J genes are TRBV24-1 and TRBJ2-3, with 10 bases aligning to TRBD2. V gave up 6 bases and J gave up 8 bases; unmatched junction bases: 7. Germline CDR1 KGHDR, CDR2 SFDVKD. The length of the CDR3 is 14 residues. The CDR3 DNA reads as TGTGCCACCAGTCCAGCTAGCGGGAGTGGTACGCAGTATTTT. Protein product: CATSPASGSGTQYF.

This clonotype was picked up many times. The rearrangement links TRBV2 to TRBJ1-5; D uncertain. Germline V gene lookup returns CDR1 SNHLY and CDR2 FYNNEI. There are 19 residues in the CDR3. The V end lost 5 bases, the J end lost 2 bases, and 25 bases lay between the germline ends. DNA for the CDR3: TGTGCCAGCAGTACCCGCGGAGGCGTATCGTGGCTGGGCAATCAGCCCCAGCATTTT. Protein: CASSTRGGVSWLGNQPQHF.

Comment on this clonotype: At one boundary the junction diverges from the germline segment, which might be a read error. CDR3 region: CASSTGTRGGYNEQFF. The CDR3 region has the DNA TGTGCTAGCAGTACCGGGACTAGGGGGGGATACAATGAGCAGTTCTTC. V and J are TRBV7-7 and TRBJ2-1, with 8 bases matching TRBD2. The CDR3 loop spans 16 amino acids. Germline lookup yields CDR1 SSHAT and CDR2 FNYEAQ (reference sequence). The full variable domain, completed using reference TRBV7-7 and TRBJ2-1, is GAGVSQSPRYKVTKRGQDVTLRCDPISSHATLYWYQQALGQGPEFLTYFNYEAQPDKSGLPSDRFSAERPEGSISTLTIQRTEQRDSAMYRCASSTGTRGGYNEQFFGPGTRLTVL.

This clonotype turned up a few times. A read error is possible here, since a much larger clone lies one base away. The genes are TRBV20-1 and TRBJ2-7, with TRBD2 matching over 7 bases. This CDR3 spans 14 amino acids. J gave up 6 bases and V 3 bases, and 11 bases lay outside the gene matches. Germline V gives CDR1 DFQATT, CDR2 SNEGSKA (reference sequence). For the CDR3, the DNA is TGCAGTGCTAGCTCCCGGACTAGTGCCTCCGAGCAGTACTTC. Encoded protein: CSASSRTSASEQYF.

J is TRBJ1-2 and V is TRBV27; 8 bases agree with TRBD1. The V gene end was trimmed by 6 bases and the J gene end by 6 bases; junction bases not matched to a gene: 9. Germline V CDR1 and CDR2: MNHEY, SMNVEV (reference sequence). The CDR3 covers 14 residues. The CDR3 spells CASSGTGKANGYTF. The CDR3 bases are TGTGCCAGCAGCGGGACAGGAAAGGCCAATGGCTACACCTTC.

Note on this clonotype: A much larger clone differs from this one at a single base, so this may be a read error. CDR3 protein: CASSFAGRGPSTDTQYF. In DNA, the CDR3 is TGTGCCAGCAGTTTCGCGGGCAGGGGGCCAAGCACAGATACGCAGTATTTT. This chain links TRBV12-3 or TRBV12-4 with TRBJ2-3; TRBD1 matches 8 bases. The CDR3 totals 17 residues. The V gene end was trimmed by 3 bases and the J gene end by 0 bases; junction bases not matched to a gene: 8.

In its sample, this clonotype was seen a few times. A clone one base away is much larger, so this may be a read error. This chain links TRBV30 with TRBJ2-1; D is possibly TRBD1 (5 bases). CDR3 length equals 14 residues. Germline assignment: CDR1 GTSNPN and CDR2 SVGIG (reference sequence). The CDR3 here is CAWSVFTGVDEQLF. The CDR3 DNA reads as TGTGCCTGGAGTGTCTTTACAGGTGTGGATGAGCAGCTCTTC. The full variable domain, completed using reference TRBV30 and TRBJ2-1, is SQTIHQWPATLVQPVGSPLSLECTVEGTSNPNLYWYRQAAGRGLQLLFYSVGIGQISSEVPQNLSASRPQDRQFILSSKKLLLSDSGFYLCAWSVFTGVDEQLFGPGTRLTVL.

This clonotype occurred many times. This sequence joins TRBV7-8 and TRBJ2-7; 7 bases match TRBD2. V shed 1 base, J shed 9 bases, and the junction held 15 bases outside the gene matches. The CDR3 runs to 16 residues. The germline V gene has CDR1 SGHVS and CDR2 FQNEAQ. The CDR3: CASSLGREIHFTGQYF. The DNA for the CDR3 is TGTGCCAGCAGCTTAGGGCGGGAGATCCATTTTACGGGGCAGTACTTC.

This clonotype was recorded many times. The genes are TRBV24-1 and TRBJ2-5, with D uncertain. Germline values: CDR1 KGHDR, CDR2 SFDVKD. V shed 1 base and J shed 5 bases, with 19 bases lying between them. The CDR3 runs to 17 residues. The CDR3 loop is CATSDFTPGIMPETQYF. The CDR3 DNA reads TGTGCCACCAGTGATTTCACGCCAGGCATTATGCCGGAGACCCAGTACTTC.

A note on this clonotype: This may stem from a read error, because a much larger clone lies one nucleotide away. The chain couples TRBV6-6 to TRBJ2-1, with 7 positions matching TRBD2. Germline V lookup: CDR1 MNHNY, CDR2 SVGAGI (reference sequence). After removal of 8 bases from V and 8 bases from J, the junction contained 9 bases not matched to a gene. The CDR3 has 13 amino acids. The CDR3 is CASSPNGGDEQFF. The CDR3 region has the DNA TGTGCCAGCTCACCGAATGGGGGGGATGAGCAGTTCTTC.

V is TRBV12-5 and J is TRBJ1-5; 8 bases agree with TRBD1. The CDR3 consists of 15 residues. Germline V gives CDR1 LGHNT, CDR2 FRNRAP. V was clipped by 1 base and J by 6 bases; unmatched bases: 5. The CDR3 is CASGLAGQGIQPQHF. DNA of the CDR3: TGTGCTAGTGGTTTGGCCGGACAGGGCATTCAGCCCCAGCATTTT.

The table lists this clonotype with many counts. The chain couples TRBV12-3 or TRBV12-4 to TRBJ1-6; a possible D gene is TRBD1 (6 bases). The germline V and J ends were trimmed by 3 bases and 13 bases, with 10 bases remaining between them. The CDR3 sequence is 12 residues long. CDR3: CASSLARGPLHF. The CDR3 nucleotides read TGTGCCAGCAGTTTGGCCAGGGGTCCCCTCCACTTT.

This clonotype showed up many times. The chain couples TRBV7-9 to TRBJ2-1, with 9 bases identical to TRBD1. With V trimmed by 5 bases and J by 9 bases, 8 bases remained unmatched. CDR3 length: 14 amino acids. Germline V gene sequence: CDR1 SEHNR, CDR2 FQNEAQ (reference sequence). This chain's CDR3 is CASSLGQGIGEQFF. The CDR3, as DNA: TGTGCCAGCAGCCTGGGACAGGGAATAGGTGAGCAGTTCTTC.

V and J are TRBV6-5 and TRBJ2-7; D gene ambiguous. Per germline, CDR1 MNHEY and CDR2 SVGAGI. This CDR3 region has 11 residues. Trimming removed 5 bases at V and 3 bases at J, with 5 bases between. The CDR3 coding sequence is TGTGCCAGCAGTCACCTCTACGAGCAGTACTTC. Residues: CASSHLYEQYF.

This clonotype was found many times. The chain has TRBV7-2 and TRBJ1-2; D is uncertain. Germline values: CDR1 SGHTA, CDR2 FQGNSA. The length of the CDR3 is 14 residues. Deletions cut 5 bases from V and 4 bases from J, with 14 bases between. The CDR3: CASSPVDGTYGYTF. The CDR3 bases are TGTGCCAGCAGCCCGGTGGACGGAACCTATGGCTACACCTTC. The full variable domain, rest sourced from reference TRBV7-2 and TRBJ1-2, is GAGVSQSPSNKVTEKGKDVELRCDPISGHTALYWYRQSLGQGLEFLIYFQGNSAPDKSGLPSDRFSAERTGGSVSTLTIQRTQQEDSAVYLCASSPVDGTYGYTFGSGTRLTVV.

This clonotype was recorded many times. The chain couples TRBV7-9 to TRBJ2-7, with a weak D call TRBD2 (6 bases). The V end was cut by 4 bases, the J end by 3 bases, with 16 bases between. This CDR3 is 15 amino acids long. Per germline, CDR1 SEHNR and CDR2 FQNEAQ (reference sequence). The CDR3 DNA reads TGTGCCAGCAGCTGGCAGGGTGGGGGGTTCTACGAGCAGTACTTC. It codes for CASSWQGGGFYEQYF.

This clonotype was counted a few times. The chain links TRBV2 to TRBJ1-2; TRBD1 might be the D (5 bases). This CDR3 is built from 14 residues. V lost 6 bases to trimming and J lost 4 bases, with 15 bases between them. CDR1 and CDR2 (germline): SNHLY, FYNNEI. DNA for the CDR3: TGTGCCAGCAGCGACAGAAGGGATTCCTATGGCTACACCTTC. Translating it yields CASSDRRDSYGYTF.

Ten or more counts support this clonotype. The chain links TRBV5-1 to TRBJ2-6, with D tentatively TRBD1 (5 bases). The CDR3 is 17 amino acids. Deletions cut 4 bases from V and 4 bases from J, with 18 bases between. Germline-derived CDR1 and CDR2 are SGHRS and YFSETQ. In DNA form, the CDR3 reads TGCGCCAGCAGCCCCCGACAGCCACAGTCCGGGGCCAACGTCCTGACTTTC. As protein: CASSPRQPQSGANVLTF. Full variable domain (outside the CDR3, taken from reference TRBV5-1 and TRBJ2-6): KAGVTQTPRYLIKTRGQQVTLSCSPISGHRSVSWYQQTPGQGLQFLFEYFSETQRNKGNFPGRFSGRQFSNSRSEMNVSTLELGDSALYLCASSPRQPQSGANVLTFGAGSRLTVL.